This T cell receptor beta chain is drawn from a study of T cells after yellow fever vaccination. Across the whole study: The fractions with low cell numbers were processed using SMART-Seq v4 Ultra Low Input.

Trimming shortened V by 3 bases and J by 10 bases, and 19 bases separated the two germline ends. Germline V gene lookup returns CDR1 MGHRA and CDR2 YSYEKL. The length of the CDR3 is 15 residues. For TCR, cDNA came from 5'RACE template switching, which added a universal primer site and UMIs. TCRdb reprocessed the 5' RACE reads with MiXCR, giving one entry per CDR3 protein. The sample has about 630,000 distinct CDR3 sequences, over 9% seen once; the top ten hold more than 13%. The sequencing here drew on PBMCs, taken on the day of the yellow fever booster vaccination. V gene TRBV4-1 combines with J gene TRBJ2-1, with D possibly TRBD1 on 6 matching bases. This receptor was obtained from a man aged 25 to 45 who received the YFV17D yellow fever vaccine. CDR3 DNA: TGCGCCAGCAGCCAGGCGTACTCTGGGGGCGGCGAGCAGTTCTTC. Its protein is CASSQAYSGGGEQFF.